This TCR beta chain emerged from a study of blood T cell repertoires in COVID-19. Study-wide context: PBMCs, B-cell-depleted T cells, or T cells were the source of the cDNA or gDNA that made up the material.

Clones were read by immunoSEQ multiplex PCR, and TCRdb kept only the in-frame ones, dropping some. The table has 200,000 to 250,000 clones, 80% to 95% seen once. A Seattle source enrolled patients during active infection and followed them longitudinally. Input material: peripheral blood. This receptor was obtained from a man in his 60s with COVID-19, enrolled during active disease.

The DNA of the CDR3 is TGTGCCAGCAGCAACGGACAGGTAGCCTACGAGCAGTACTTC. It yields the protein CASSNGQVAYEQYF. The chain employs TRBV5-4 and TRBJ2-7; 7 positions agree with TRBD1. The CDR3 length is 14 residues. With V trimmed by 4 bases and J by 2 bases, 6 bases remained unmatched. Germline-derived CDR1 and CDR2 are SGHNT and YYREEE (reference sequence).